This T cell receptor (beta chain) was sequenced for a study of molecular identifiers for immune sequencing clone quantification. Study-wide results and limits: A shared barcode on identical TCR molecules could lead to underestimated sizes for highly expanded clones.

TCRdb re-derived calls from the PCR reads in MiXCR, one entry per CDR3 protein. The table shows more than 300,000 distinct CDR3 sequences, with about 22% occurring only once. The CDR3 runs to 15 residues. CDR1 MNHEY and CDR2 SMNVEV come from the germline V gene (reference sequence). Deletions cut 6 bases from V and 1 base from J, with 16 bases between. This clonotype was observed at least ten times. The antigen is not known. The source material was naive CD8+ T cells from blood, with Jurkat cell RNA spiked in. The subset: FACS-sorted CD8+CD4-CCR7+CD45RA+ naive T cells. V is TRBV27 and J is TRBJ2-7; possibly TRBD2 for D (6 bases). The receptor was derived from a human donor in good health. Some libraries in this study had Jurkat cell RNA spiked in. Written as DNA, the CDR3 is TGTGCCAGCAGCCCCGGAGTAGCGGAGTCCTACGAGCAGTACTTC. This sequence encodes CASSPGVAESYEQYF.